This TCR beta chain stems from a study of blood T cell repertoires in COVID-19. Study at large: The origin of the acute and convalescent COVID-19 samples was the United States, Italy and Spain.

Study processing details: Counts of nucleated cells, estimated from reference gene primer amplification, were obtained. Clones were read by immunoSEQ multiplex PCR, and TCRdb kept only the in-frame ones, dropping some. V, J and clone size are taken as reported in that table, and D and trimming were inferred from the DNA itself. The sample has some 80,000 clones; more than 65% are singletons. The V and J ends lost 1 base and 0 bases, in that order; junction bases with no gene match: 3. Germline CDR1 is LGHNA and CDR2 is YSLEER. CDR3 size: 16 residues. This chain links TRBV4-3 with TRBJ2-3; 8 positions agree with TRBD2. The sequenced sample consisted of peripheral blood. The source is a woman older than 75 with active or convalescent COVID-19. Here the CDR3 DNA reads TGCGCCAGCAGCCAAGGGGCTAGCGGGAGCACAGATACGCAGTATTTT. Protein sequence: CASSQGASGSTDTQYF.